Listed below are T cell receptor beta chains from one sample, sequenced in a study of T-cell memory formation after mild COVID-19. TCRdb used MiXCR to reprocess the 5' RACE reads, holding one entry per CDR3 protein. The sample records roughly 310,000 distinct CDR3 sequences, 15% being singletons. The sequenced sample was PBMCs or a T cell subset sorted from them (not recorded which). All receptors derive from a man in his late teens or twenties who had mild COVID-19 (a few samples of this study predate the infection). Cell type and time point are not known. The CDR3 runs from the conserved cysteine through the conserved F or W. A D gene is named only where the DNA matches it firmly. Expanded clones are given a class, and other clones once, few, many or no size at all.

d_gene	v_gene	j_gene	abundance	CDR3nt	CDR3aa
.	TRBV20-1	TRBJ1-5	.	TGCAGTGCCGTTTCGGGGGATCAGCCCCAGCATTTT	CSAVSGDQPQHF
.	TRBV12-3/TRBV12-4	TRBJ2-6	few	TGTGCCAGCAGTGGCAAACCCTCTGGGGCCAACGTCCTGACTTTC	CASSGKPSGANVLTF
.	TRBV20-1	TRBJ1-1	many	TGCAGTGCCGCACGGAACACTGAAGCTTTCTTT	CSAARNTEAFF
.	TRBV30	TRBJ1-3	.	TGTGCCTGGAGATGGCGGAGGGCTAACCCCTCTTCAGCTCTGGAAAACACCATATATTTT	CAWRWRRANPSSALENTIYF
.	TRBV6-5	TRBJ1-2	.	TGTGCCAGCAGGGACAGCTATGGCTACACCTTC	CASRDSYGYTF
.	TRBV3-1	TRBJ1-6	few	TGTGCCAGCAGCCAAGGGACGGTCAGGAATTCACCCCTCCACTTT	CASSQGTVRNSPLHF
.	TRBV10-3	TRBJ1-1	few	TGTGCCATCAGTGAGTCAAGCCCAGTGAACACTGAAGCTTTCTTT	CAISESSPVNTEAFF
.	TRBV4-1	TRBJ1-4	many	TGCGCCAGCAGCCAAGATCGGGGCACCGATGCAACTAATGAAAAACTGTTTTTT	CASSQDRGTDATNEKLFF
.	TRBV5-1	TRBJ2-6	few	TGCGCCAGCAGCTTGGAAGGGGGTAGGGCCAACGTCCTGACTTTC	CASSLEGGRANVLTF
.	TRBV29-1	TRBJ1-1	.	TGCAGCGTTGACGAGGGGACCGTTTTTAAGAACACTGAAGCTTTCTTT	CSVDEGTVFKNTEAFF
.	TRBV29-1	TRBJ2-3	many	TGCAGCGTCGCCCTCTCTGTGGACGGAGATACGCAGTATTTT	CSVALSVDGDTQYF
.	TRBV11-2	TRBJ1-2	few	TGTGCCAGCAGCTTAGATCAAGCTGGGTACGGCTACACCTTC	CASSLDQAGYGYTF
TRBD1	TRBV3-1	TRBJ2-1	.	TGTGCCAGCAGCCAACTCGGGACAGGACTGTACAATGAGCAGTTCTTC	CASSQLGTGLYNEQFF
TRBD1	TRBV7-2	TRBJ2-1	.	TGTGCCAGCAGCTACAGGGGTAATATCCTTCTTGAGCAGTTCTTC	CASSYRGNILLEQFF
.	TRBV18	TRBJ1-2	.	TGTGCCAGCTCACCACAGGAACTCTATGGCTACACCTTC	CASSPQELYGYTF
TRBD2	TRBV9	TRBJ2-5	few	TGTGCCAGCAGCCCCCTCCAGCGGGGGGGCCGAGAGACCCAGTACTTC	CASSPLQRGGRETQYF
.	TRBV10-3	TRBJ2-3	.	TGTGCCATCAGACAGGGTCCCGGAGATACGCAGTATTTT	CAIRQGPGDTQYF
TRBD1	TRBV7-9	TRBJ1-2	.	TGTGCCAGCAGCTTAGCCCCAAGGACAGGGGAAGCCTATGGCTACACCTTC	CASSLAPRTGEAYGYTF
TRBD1	TRBV6-2/TRBV6-3	TRBJ1-5	few	TGTGCCAGCAACCTATACAGGGGGGATCAGCCCCAGCATTTT	CASNLYRGDQPQHF
TRBD1	TRBV18	TRBJ2-1	.	TGTGCCAGCTCGCCCACAGGGGCCCAAACGGTGGGGCAGTTCTTC	CASSPTGAQTVGQFF
.	TRBV9	TRBJ2-5	.	TGTGCCAGCAGCGCCTCGGGACGGCAAGAGACCCAGTACTTC	CASSASGRQETQYF
.	TRBV6-2/TRBV6-3	TRBJ1-1	.	TGTGCCAGCAGGGGGGACGCCGCTGAAGCTTTCTTT	CASRGDAAEAFF
TRBD1	TRBV2	TRBJ2-5	.	TGTGCCAGCAGTGCTCGGACAGGGTTTGAGACCCAGTACTTC	CASSARTGFETQYF
.	TRBV5-1	TRBJ1-5	many	TGCGCCAGCAGCCCGAAGGGGGACCATCAGCCCCAGCATTTT	CASSPKGDHQPQHF
.	TRBV20-1	TRBJ2-7	.	TGCAGTGCCCGAAAGAGGTACGAGCAGTACTTC	CSARKRYEQYF
.	TRBV15	TRBJ2-3	.	TGTGCCACCAGCAGGAGAGGGCTCACAGATACGCAGTATTTT	CATSRRGLTDTQYF
TRBD1	TRBV27	TRBJ1-1	.	TGTGCCAGCAGTAAATACCCGACAGGGACTGGCACTGAAGCTTTCTTT	CASSKYPTGTGTEAFF
TRBD2	TRBV30	TRBJ2-6	few	TGTGCCTGGAGCTACTCCCGGGGGGGCTCATATGGGGCCAACGTCCTGACTTTC	CAWSYSRGGSYGANVLTF